These 21 T cell receptor beta chains came from one sample sequenced in a study of T cells expressing NK-cell markers. Reprocessing the 5' RACE reads, TCRdb reports a single entry for every CDR3 protein and omits DNA. Its table lists a few hundred thousand distinct CDR3 sequences. The specimen was blood T cells: a sorted CD56 or NKG2C T cell subset, CD4+ or CD8+ T cells, or bulk PBMC T cells (not recorded which). The source of these receptors is a woman between 45 and 65 years old in good health.

This sequence joins TRBV4-1 and TRBJ1-4; TCRdb indicates TRBD1, and absent DNA this call remains unverified. Germline V CDR1 and CDR2: MGHRA, YSYEKL. The CDR3 sequence is 16 residues long. CDR3 sequence reads: CASSQEGVGGLEKLFF.

V and J are TRBV20-1 and TRBJ2-5; TCRdb gives TRBD2 as the D gene, but with no DNA this cannot be confirmed. This CDR3 region has 12 residues. Germline V CDR1 and CDR2: DFQATT, SNEGSKA (reference sequence). The CDR3 loop is CSVRPGGETQYF.

The J gene is TRBJ1-4, the V gene TRBV20-1; absent DNA, TCRdb's TRBD1 call cannot be checked. Per germline, CDR1 DFQATT and CDR2 SNEGSKA (reference sequence). The CDR3 covers 13 residues. This CDR3 reads CSAETGRDEKLFF.

This chain links TRBV15 with TRBJ2-2; TCRdb indicates TRBD1, and absent DNA this call remains unverified. Per the germline V gene, CDR1 is LNHNV and CDR2 is YYDKDF (reference sequence). The CDR3 is 16 amino acids. The CDR3 sequence is CATSREQGASTGELFF.

The chain carries TRBV4-1 and TRBJ2-2; TCRdb picks TRBD2, but there is no DNA to check that call. Looked up from germline, CDR1 is MGHRA and CDR2 is YSYEKL. This CDR3 is 16 amino acids long. The CDR3 spells CASSQARSSNTGELFF.

The V call is TRBV9, the J call TRBJ1-4. The CDR3 totals 15 residues. The germline V gene has CDR1 SGDLS and CDR2 YYNGEE. The CDR3 is CASSVRGTTNEKLFF. Supplemented by reference TRBV9 and TRBJ1-4, the full variable domain reads DSGVTQTPKHLITATGQRVTLRCSPRSGDLSVYWYQQSLDQGLQFLIQYYNGEERAKGNILERFSAQQFPDLHSELNLSSLELGDSALYFCASSVRGTTNEKLFFGSGTQLSVL.

V and J are TRBV30 and TRBJ2-3. Germline CDR1 is GTSNPN and CDR2 is SVGIG (reference sequence). The CDR3 loop spans 11 amino acids. The CDR3 protein is CASTVSDTQYF.

The genes are TRBV5-1 and TRBJ1-1; TCRdb returns TRBD1, unconfirmable since there is no DNA. The germline V gene encodes CDR1 SGHRS and CDR2 YFSETQ. The CDR3 sequence is 17 residues long. The CDR3 here is CASSPRTGELANTEAFF. The complete variable domain, with remaining parts taken from reference TRBV5-1 and TRBJ1-1, reads KAGVTQTPRYLIKTRGQQVTLSCSPISGHRSVSWYQQTPGQGLQFLFEYFSETQRNKGNFPGRFSGRQFSNSRSEMNVSTLELGDSALYLCASSPRTGELANTEAFFGQGTRLTVV.

Here the CDR3 reads CASSVLDRTDTQYF. The V gene is TRBV7-8, the J gene TRBJ2-3. CDR3 length: 14 residues. Per the germline V gene, CDR1 is SGHVS and CDR2 is FQNEAQ.

This chain connects TRBV29-1 to TRBJ1-4; TCRdb lists TRBD1, though no DNA is available to test this call. There are 15 residues in the CDR3. CDR1 and CDR2 (germline): SQVTM, ANQGSEA. The CDR3 reads CSVATGGATNEKLFF.

The rearrangement joins TRBV5-1 to TRBJ2-1. The CDR3 length is 12 residues. Germline V lookup: CDR1 SGHRS, CDR2 YFSETQ. This chain's CDR3 is CASKSGIDEQFF.

CDR3 residues: CASSSDGNSNQPQHF. The genes are TRBV7-3 and TRBJ1-5. The CDR3 runs to 15 residues. Germline CDR1 reads SGHTA; CDR2 reads FQGTGA.

This chain uses TRBV6-5 with TRBJ2-3; TCRdb lists TRBD2, though no DNA is available to test this call. Germline CDR1 reads MNHEY; CDR2 reads SVGAGI. The CDR3 is 14 amino acids. CDR3 amino acids: CASRSGGKRDTQYF.

CDR3: CASSVSGTSGNEQFF. This chain joins TRBV7-8 and TRBJ2-1; the TCRdb call, TRBD2, lacks DNA for checking. Germline V gives CDR1 SGHVS, CDR2 FQNEAQ. The CDR3 contains 15 residues.

The V and J genes are TRBV3-1 and TRBJ2-3; the TCRdb D gene call, TRBD1, has no DNA to confirm it. Germline loops: CDR1 LGHDT, CDR2 YNNKEL (reference sequence). This CDR3 contains 13 residues. The CDR3 is CASSQGGVTTQYF.

This sequence joins TRBV19 and TRBJ2-7; lacking DNA, the TRBD1 call made by TCRdb goes unchecked. CDR1 and CDR2 from the germline V gene are LNHDA and SQIVND (reference sequence). The CDR3 is made up of 11 amino acids. The CDR3 is CATRGSTEQYF.

The chain joins TRBV6-2 or TRBV6-3 to TRBJ2-3; TCRdb picks TRBD2, but there is no DNA to check that call. Looked up from germline, CDR1 is MNHEY and CDR2 is SVGEGT. CDR3 size: 14 residues. The CDR3 loop is CASSSNQLANTQYF.

This chain links TRBV5-1 with TRBJ1-1; TCRdb's D call, TRBD1, is unchecked because there is no DNA. Germline CDR1 SGHRS, CDR2 YFSETQ. The CDR3 contains 16 residues. CDR3 region: CASSLGSRTGGAWAFF.

J is TRBJ1-1 and V is TRBV6-6; TCRdb outputs TRBD1, but without DNA this stays unchecked. The CDR3 totals 13 residues. The germline gives CDR1 MNHNY, CDR2 SVGAGI (reference sequence). The CDR3 sequence is CASGRTVNTEAFF.

V and J are TRBV9 and TRBJ2-3; TCRdb designates TRBD2, a call that cannot be tested without DNA. Germline V gene sequence: CDR1 SGDLS, CDR2 YYNGEE. This CDR3 contains 17 residues. CDR3 loop: CASSVGLGLAGKDTQYF.

J is TRBJ2-1 and V is TRBV15; TCRdb proposes TRBD2, but this gene call is untestable without DNA. CDR1 and CDR2 from the germline V gene are LNHNV and YYDKDF (reference sequence). The CDR3 length is 15 residues. The CDR3 loop is CATSNGGRAEDEQFF.